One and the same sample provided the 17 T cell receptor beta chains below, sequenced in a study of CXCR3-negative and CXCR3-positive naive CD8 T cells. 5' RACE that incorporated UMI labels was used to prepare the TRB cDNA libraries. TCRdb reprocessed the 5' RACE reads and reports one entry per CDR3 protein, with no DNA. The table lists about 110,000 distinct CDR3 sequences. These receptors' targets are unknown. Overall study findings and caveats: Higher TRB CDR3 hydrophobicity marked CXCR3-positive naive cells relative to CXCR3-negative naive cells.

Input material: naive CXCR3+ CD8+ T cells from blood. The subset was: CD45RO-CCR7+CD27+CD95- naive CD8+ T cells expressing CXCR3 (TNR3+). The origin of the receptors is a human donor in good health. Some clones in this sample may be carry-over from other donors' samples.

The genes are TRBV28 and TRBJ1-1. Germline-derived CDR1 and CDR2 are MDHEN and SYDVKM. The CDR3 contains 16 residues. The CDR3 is CASSSWTVQQFHRAFF.

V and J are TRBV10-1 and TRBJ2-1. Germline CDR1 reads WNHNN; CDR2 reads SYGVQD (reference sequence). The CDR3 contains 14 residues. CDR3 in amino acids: CASSEGSSYNEQFF.

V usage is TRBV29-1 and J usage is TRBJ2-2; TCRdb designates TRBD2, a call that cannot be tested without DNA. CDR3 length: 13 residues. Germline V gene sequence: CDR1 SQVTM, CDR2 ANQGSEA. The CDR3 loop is CSVDGGGTGELFF.

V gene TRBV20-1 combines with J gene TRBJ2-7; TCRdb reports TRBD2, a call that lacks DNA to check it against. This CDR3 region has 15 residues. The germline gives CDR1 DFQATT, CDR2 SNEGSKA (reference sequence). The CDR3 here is CSATPQRGEDAEQYF.

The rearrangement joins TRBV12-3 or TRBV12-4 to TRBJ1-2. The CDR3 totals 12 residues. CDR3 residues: CASSFGTDGYTF.

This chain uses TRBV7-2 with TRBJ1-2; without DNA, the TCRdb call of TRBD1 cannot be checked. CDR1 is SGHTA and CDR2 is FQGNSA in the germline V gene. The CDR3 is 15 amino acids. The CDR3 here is CASSLGQGAMYGYTF.

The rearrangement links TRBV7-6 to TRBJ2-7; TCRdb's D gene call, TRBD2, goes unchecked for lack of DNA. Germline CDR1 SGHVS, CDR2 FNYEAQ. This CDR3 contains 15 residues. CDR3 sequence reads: CASSSLTSGGYEQYF.

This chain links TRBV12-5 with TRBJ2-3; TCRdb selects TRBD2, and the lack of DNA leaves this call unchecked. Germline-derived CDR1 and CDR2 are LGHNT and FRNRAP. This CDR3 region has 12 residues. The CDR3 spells CASGFAGDTQYF. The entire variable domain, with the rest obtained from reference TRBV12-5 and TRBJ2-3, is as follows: DARVTQTPRHKVTEMGQEVTMRCQPILGHNTVFWYRQTMMQGLELLAYFRNRAPLDDSGMPKDRFSAEMPDATLATLKIQPSEPRDSAVYFCASGFAGDTQYFGPGTRLTVL.

Here the CDR3 reads CASSRRDHNTEAFF. This rearrangement joins TRBV14 to TRBJ1-1; the D call from TCRdb, TRBD1, cannot be confirmed without DNA. The CDR3 runs to 14 residues. CDR1 is SGHDN and CDR2 is FVKESK in the germline V gene.

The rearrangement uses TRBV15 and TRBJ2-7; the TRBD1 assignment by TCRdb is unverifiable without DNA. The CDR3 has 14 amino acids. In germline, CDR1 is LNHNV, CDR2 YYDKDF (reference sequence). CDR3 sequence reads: CATRPVGGPWEQYF.

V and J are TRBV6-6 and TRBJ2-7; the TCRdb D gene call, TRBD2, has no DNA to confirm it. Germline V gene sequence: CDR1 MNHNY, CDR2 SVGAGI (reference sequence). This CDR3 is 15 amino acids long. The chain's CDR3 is CASSSSPGLYNEQYF.

This CDR3 is CASSPTGFAEAFF. J is TRBJ1-1 and V is TRBV5-6; without DNA, the TCRdb call of TRBD1 cannot be checked. CDR1 SGHDT and CDR2 YYEEEE come from the germline V gene. The CDR3 totals 13 residues.

The CDR3 loop reads CAWSVGGQDLPGEQYF. This chain joins TRBV30 and TRBJ2-7; checking the TCRdb D call of TRBD2 is not possible without DNA. Germline CDR1 GTSNPN, CDR2 SVGIG (reference sequence). The CDR3 contains 16 residues.

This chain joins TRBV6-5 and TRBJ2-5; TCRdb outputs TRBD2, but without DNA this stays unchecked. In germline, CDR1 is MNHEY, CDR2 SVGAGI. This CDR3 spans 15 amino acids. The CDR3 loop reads CASSYRASGEETQYF.

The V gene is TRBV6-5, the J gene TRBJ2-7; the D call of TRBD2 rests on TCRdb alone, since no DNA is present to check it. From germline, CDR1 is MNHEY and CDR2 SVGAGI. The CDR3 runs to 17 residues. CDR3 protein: CASSSPAVTRSPYEQYF.

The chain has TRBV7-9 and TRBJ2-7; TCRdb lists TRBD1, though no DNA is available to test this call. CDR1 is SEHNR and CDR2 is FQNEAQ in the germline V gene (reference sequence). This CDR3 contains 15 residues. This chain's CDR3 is CASRRTRQGENEQYF.

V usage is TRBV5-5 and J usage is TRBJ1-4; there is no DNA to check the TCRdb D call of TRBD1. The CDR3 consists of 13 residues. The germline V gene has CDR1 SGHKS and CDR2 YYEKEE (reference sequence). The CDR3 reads CASSDSYNEKLFF.